The T cell receptor beta chain described here comes from a study of early T cells in non-severe SARS-CoV-2 infection. Study in general: Sequencing used unsorted whole-blood bulk RNA, so chains lack pairing.

Study results and caveats: A preference for anti-spike CD8 responses marked VDJdb matching, which missed private and CD4 specificities.

The junction had 0 bases not matched to a gene; V was cut back by 1 base and J by 6 bases. The CDR3 totals 13 residues. Germline-derived CDR1 and CDR2 are SGHTA and FQGNSA. Unique molecular identifier tags were affixed to discrete cDNA molecules. Using its own MiXCR run on the 5' RACE reads, TCRdb lists one record per CDR3 protein. The sample shows tens of thousands of distinct CDR3 sequences, around 4.2% of them seen only once. Many counts were recorded for this clonotype. Its matching antigen is unknown. Source material: whole blood. This TCR was recovered from an adult who was a healthcare worker with PCR-confirmed SARS-CoV-2 infection or an uninfected control (not recorded which). V gene TRBV7-2 combines with J gene TRBJ2-1, with 7 bases fitting TRBD1. CDR3 nucleotide sequence: TGTGCCAGCAGCTTAGAGGGGGCCAATGAGCAGTTCTTC. Residues: CASSLEGANEQFF.